The clone carrying this TCR beta chain was picked up a small number of times. The data are from a study of identical twins. Template switching (which added a universal primer site) was used, and cDNA carried unique molecular identifiers. MiXCR was run by TCRdb on the 5' RACE reads, yielding one entry per CDR3 protein. The table includes about 790,000 distinct CDR3 sequences, 15% to 20% detected once. This same sample was also part of a study on T cells expressing NK-cell markers.

This sequence originates from a woman between 18 and 30 years old in good health. Sequenced sample: PBMCs.

The CDR3 spells CASSREGEKLFF. CDR3 in DNA: TGTGCCAGCAGCAGGGAGGGGGAAAAACTGTTTTTT. The rearrangement uses TRBV21-1 and TRBJ1-4. TRBV21-1 is an annotated pseudogene. The CDR3 is 12 residues long.